This T cell receptor beta chain originates from a study of blood T cell repertoires in COVID-19 (dated by TCRdb to 2018 to 2021). In the study overall: Samples from collaborators originated in the United States, Italy and Spain and spanned both the acute and convalescent phases of COVID-19. The repertoires were released in a freely available public database meant as a resource for research on the immune response to SARS-CoV-2. Deeply sampled blood TCRbeta repertoires from subjects exposed to, actively infected with, or recovered from COVID-19 were included in the dataset. The prospective study material was composed of cDNA or gDNA derived from T cells, B-cell-depleted T cells, or PBMCs. The sample metadata nearly always contained a de-identified subject ID, COVID-19 status, age in years and sex. The samples were drawn from two sources: the first 160 participants of the ongoing ImmuneRACE study, and about 1,300 subjects contributed by 6 global collaborators. Where HLA class I and class II types were available, the types were taken from metadata supplied by the sample provider, not from assay-based typing. The research as a whole found: Clinical and demographic metadata were provided uncurated, with the amount varying by source and participant.

Collaborating institutions collected whole blood in K2EDTA tubes following their own protocols. For TCRbeta analysis, collaborators shipped samples as frozen whole blood, isolated PBMCs, or DNA extracted from either of those sample types. TCRbeta CDR3 regions were amplified from genomic DNA using the immunoSEQ Assay, a bias-controlled multiplex PCR. Processing in the source paper ran as follows. The number of nucleated cells in each sample was estimated by amplification of reference gene primers within the assay. Sequence reads were collapsed and filtered to measure the absolute abundance of every unique TCRbeta CDR3 rearrangement. For each sample, productive Simpson clonality was calculated as the square root of Simpson's diversity index across productive rearrangements. TCRdb took over this immuneACCESS table, retaining in-frame rearrangements with V and J assigned. Such tables are incomplete; in checked studies, under half of the missing clones stem from an unresolved V gene, and the remainder is unexplained. D and trimming come from the DNA, and the V and J calls and clone size come from that table. The sample data list 190,000 or so clones, and around 90% of these were observed just once. The ten largest make up around 2.7% of the sample.

From the germline V gene (reference sequence), CDR1 is LNHDA and CDR2 is SQIVND. From the cysteine through the phenylalanine, the CDR3 covers 16 amino acids. The kept DNA is CDR3 alone, 48 bases in frame from the first base. V and J lose 2 bases and 1 base, and a span of 12 bases separates them. Of note for this clone: Its binding antigen is unknown. Base qualities are missing; no much larger clone stands one base away.

The rearranged segments are TRBV19 and TRBJ1-5; the D gene remains uncertain. Sequencing input: peripheral blood. The TCR sequence derives from a man in his forties with active or convalescent COVID-19. At the DNA level, the sequence is TGTGCCAGTAGTATAAGTCAGGCAGGAAGCAATCAGCCCCAGCATTTT. Translated, this gives CASSISQAGSNQPQHF.